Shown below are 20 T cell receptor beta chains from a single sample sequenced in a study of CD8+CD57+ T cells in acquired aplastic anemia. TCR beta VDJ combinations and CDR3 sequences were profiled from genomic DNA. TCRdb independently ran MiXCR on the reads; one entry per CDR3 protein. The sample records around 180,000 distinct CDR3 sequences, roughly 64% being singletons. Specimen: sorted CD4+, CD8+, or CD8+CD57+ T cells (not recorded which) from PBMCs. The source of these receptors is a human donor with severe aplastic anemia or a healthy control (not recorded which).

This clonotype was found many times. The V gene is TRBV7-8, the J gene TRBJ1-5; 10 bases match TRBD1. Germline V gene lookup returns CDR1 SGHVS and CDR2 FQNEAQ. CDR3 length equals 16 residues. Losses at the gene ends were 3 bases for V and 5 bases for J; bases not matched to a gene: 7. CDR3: CASSLGGQGLDQPQHF. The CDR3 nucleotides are TGTGCCAGCAGCTTGGGGGGACAGGGGCTAGATCAGCCCCAGCATTTT.

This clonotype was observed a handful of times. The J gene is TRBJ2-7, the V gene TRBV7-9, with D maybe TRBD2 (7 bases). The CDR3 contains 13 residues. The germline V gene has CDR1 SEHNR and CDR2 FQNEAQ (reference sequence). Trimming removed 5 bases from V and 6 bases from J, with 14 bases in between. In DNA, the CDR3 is TGTGCCAGCAGCGTTAACAGGGAGGGCGAGCAGTACTTC. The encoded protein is CASSVNREGEQYF.

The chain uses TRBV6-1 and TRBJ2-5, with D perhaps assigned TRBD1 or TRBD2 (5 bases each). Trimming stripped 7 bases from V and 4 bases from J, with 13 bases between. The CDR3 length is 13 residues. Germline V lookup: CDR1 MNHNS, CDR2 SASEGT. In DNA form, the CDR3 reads TGTGCCAGCATGGATGAGGGGCTAGAGACCCAGTACTTC. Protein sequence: CASMDEGLETQYF.

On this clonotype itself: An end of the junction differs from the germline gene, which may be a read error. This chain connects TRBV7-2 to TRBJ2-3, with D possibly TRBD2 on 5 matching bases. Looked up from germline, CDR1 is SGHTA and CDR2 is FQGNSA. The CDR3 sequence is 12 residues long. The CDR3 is CASSGTLDTQYF. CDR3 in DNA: TGCGCCAGCAGCGGTACTCTCGATACGCAGTATTTT.

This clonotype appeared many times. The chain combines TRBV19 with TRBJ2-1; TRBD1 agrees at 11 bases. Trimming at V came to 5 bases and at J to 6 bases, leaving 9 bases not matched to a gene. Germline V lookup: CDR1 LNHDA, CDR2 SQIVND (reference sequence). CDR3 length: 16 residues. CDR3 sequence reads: CASSARGTGGPNEQFF. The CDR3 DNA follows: TGTGCCAGTAGTGCGAGGGGGACAGGGGGTCCCAATGAGCAGTTCTTC.

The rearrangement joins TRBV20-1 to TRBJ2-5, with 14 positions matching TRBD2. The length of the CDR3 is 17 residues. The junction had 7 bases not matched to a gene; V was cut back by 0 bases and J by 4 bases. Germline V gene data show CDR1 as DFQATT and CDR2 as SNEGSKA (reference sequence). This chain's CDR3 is CSARDGTSGGSPETQYF. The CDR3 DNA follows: TGCAGTGCTAGAGATGGGACTAGCGGGGGCTCCCCAGAGACCCAGTACTTC.

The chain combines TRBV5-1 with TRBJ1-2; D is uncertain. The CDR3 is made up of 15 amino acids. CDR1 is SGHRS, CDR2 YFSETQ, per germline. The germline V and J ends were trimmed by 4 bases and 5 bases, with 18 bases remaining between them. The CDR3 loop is CASSTDGSMGYGYTF. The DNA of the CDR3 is TGCGCCAGCAGCACGGACGGATCCATGGGGTATGGCTACACCTTC. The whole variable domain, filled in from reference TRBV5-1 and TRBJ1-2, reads KAGVTQTPRYLIKTRGQQVTLSCSPISGHRSVSWYQQTPGQGLQFLFEYFSETQRNKGNFPGRFSGRQFSNSRSEMNVSTLELGDSALYLCASSTDGSMGYGYTFGSGTRLTVV.

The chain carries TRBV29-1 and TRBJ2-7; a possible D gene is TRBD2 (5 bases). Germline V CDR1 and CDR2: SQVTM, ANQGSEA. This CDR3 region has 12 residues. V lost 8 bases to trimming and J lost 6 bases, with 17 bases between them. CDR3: CSLVGEGLEQYF. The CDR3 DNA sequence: TGCAGCTTGGTCGGGGAAGGTCTCGAGCAGTACTTC.

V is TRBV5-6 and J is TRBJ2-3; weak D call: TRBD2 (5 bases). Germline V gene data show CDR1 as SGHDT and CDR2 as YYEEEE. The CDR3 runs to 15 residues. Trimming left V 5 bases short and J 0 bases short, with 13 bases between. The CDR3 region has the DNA TGTGCCAGCAGGTCGGGGAAAGGGAGCACAGATACGCAGTATTTT. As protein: CASRSGKGSTDTQYF.

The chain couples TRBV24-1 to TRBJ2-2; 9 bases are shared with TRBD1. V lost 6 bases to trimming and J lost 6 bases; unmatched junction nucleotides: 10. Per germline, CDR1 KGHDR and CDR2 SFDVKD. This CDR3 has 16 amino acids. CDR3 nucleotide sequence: TGTGCCACCAGTAATGGCTACCGGGACAGGGCCGGGGAGCTGTTTTTT. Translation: CATSNGYRDRAGELFF.

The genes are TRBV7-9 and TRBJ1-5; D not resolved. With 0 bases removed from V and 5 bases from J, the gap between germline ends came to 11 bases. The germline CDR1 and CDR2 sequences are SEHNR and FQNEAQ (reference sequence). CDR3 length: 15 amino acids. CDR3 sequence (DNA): TGTGCCAGCAGCTTAGCAAGTGGTGCGGATCAGCCCCAGCATTTT. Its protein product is CASSLASGADQPQHF.

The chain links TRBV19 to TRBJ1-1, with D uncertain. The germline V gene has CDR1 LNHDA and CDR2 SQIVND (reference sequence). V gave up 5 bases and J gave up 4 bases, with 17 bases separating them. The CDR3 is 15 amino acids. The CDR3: CASSPFSGGGTEAFF. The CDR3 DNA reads TGTGCCAGTAGTCCCTTCAGCGGAGGTGGCACTGAAGCTTTCTTT.

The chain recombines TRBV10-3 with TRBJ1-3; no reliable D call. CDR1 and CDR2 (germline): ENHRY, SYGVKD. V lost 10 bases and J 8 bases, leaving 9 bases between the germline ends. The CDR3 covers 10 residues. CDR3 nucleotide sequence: TGTGCCACCCGGTCTGACACCATATATTTT. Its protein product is CATRSDTIYF.

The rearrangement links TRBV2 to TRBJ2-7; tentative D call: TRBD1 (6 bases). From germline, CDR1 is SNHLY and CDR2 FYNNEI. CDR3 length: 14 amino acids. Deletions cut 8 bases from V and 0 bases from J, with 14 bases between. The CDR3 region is CASGVGRGSYEQYF. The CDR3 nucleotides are TGTGCCAGCGGAGTCGGCAGGGGCTCCTACGAGCAGTACTTC.

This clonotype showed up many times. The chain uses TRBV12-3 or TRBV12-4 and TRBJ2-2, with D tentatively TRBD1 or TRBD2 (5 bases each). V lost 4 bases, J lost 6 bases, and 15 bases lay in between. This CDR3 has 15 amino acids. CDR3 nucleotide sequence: TGTGCCAGCAGTTGGACAAGCCGGGACGCCGGGGAGCTGTTTTTT. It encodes CASSWTSRDAGELFF.

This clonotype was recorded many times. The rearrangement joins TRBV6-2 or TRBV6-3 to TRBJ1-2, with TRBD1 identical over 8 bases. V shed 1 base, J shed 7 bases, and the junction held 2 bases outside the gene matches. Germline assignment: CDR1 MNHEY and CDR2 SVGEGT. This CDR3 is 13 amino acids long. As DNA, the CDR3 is TGTGCCAGCAGTTACTTGGGACAGGCTGGCTACACCTTC. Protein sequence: CASSYLGQAGYTF.

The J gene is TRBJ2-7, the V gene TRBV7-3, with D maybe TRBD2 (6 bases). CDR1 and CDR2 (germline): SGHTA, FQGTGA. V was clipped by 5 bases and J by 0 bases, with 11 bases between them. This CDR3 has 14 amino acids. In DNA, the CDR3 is TGTGCCAGCAGCCGTAGCGGAAGCTCCTACGAGCAGTACTTC. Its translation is CASSRSGSSYEQYF.

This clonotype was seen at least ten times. The chain's CDR3 is CASSSSRPIPYEQYF. DNA of the CDR3: TGTGCCAGCAGCTCGTCCCGCCCCATTCCCTACGAGCAGTACTTC. This sequence joins TRBV7-2 and TRBJ2-7; no clear D gene. The CDR3 extends over 15 amino acids. V was cut by 4 bases and J by 2 bases, with 15 bases left in between. Germline CDR1 reads SGHTA; CDR2 reads FQGNSA.

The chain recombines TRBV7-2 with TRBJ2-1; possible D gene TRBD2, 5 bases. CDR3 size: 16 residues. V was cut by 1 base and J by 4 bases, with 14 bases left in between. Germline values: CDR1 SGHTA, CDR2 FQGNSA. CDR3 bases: TGTGCCAGCAGCTTAGGAGGGAGTGGGCTATACAATGAGCAGTTCTTC. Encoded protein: CASSLGGSGLYNEQFF.

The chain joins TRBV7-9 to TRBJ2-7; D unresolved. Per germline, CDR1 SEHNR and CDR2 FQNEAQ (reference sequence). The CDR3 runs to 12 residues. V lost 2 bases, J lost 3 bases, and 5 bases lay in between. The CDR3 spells CASSLPGYEQYF. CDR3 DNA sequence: TGTGCCAGCAGCTTACCCGGCTACGAGCAGTACTTC.